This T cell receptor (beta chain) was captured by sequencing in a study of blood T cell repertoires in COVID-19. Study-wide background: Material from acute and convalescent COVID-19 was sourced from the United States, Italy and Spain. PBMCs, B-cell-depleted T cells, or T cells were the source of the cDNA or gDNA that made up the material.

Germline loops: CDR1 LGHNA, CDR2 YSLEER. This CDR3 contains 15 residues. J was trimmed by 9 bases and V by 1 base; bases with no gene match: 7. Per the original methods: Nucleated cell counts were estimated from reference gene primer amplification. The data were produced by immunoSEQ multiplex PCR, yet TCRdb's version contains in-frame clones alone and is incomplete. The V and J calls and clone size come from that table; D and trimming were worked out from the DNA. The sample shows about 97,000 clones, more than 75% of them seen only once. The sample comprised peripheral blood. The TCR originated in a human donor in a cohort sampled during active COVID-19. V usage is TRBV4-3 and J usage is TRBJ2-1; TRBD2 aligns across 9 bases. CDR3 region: CASSQGLLAGGEQFF. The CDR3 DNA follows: TGCGCCAGCAGCCAAGGGCTACTAGCGGGTGGTGAGCAGTTCTTC.